This T cell receptor beta chain was captured by sequencing in a study of cytomegalovirus exposure and HLA in healthy donors. Study-level results: Indistinguishability led to the exclusion of some V segments, TRBV6-2 and TRBV6-3 included. Rarity held for most TCR sequences, but there were some public TCRs that occurred in many donors.

PCR primers comprised 60 Vbeta and 13 Jbeta primers. TCRdb keeps only in-frame clones here, not all; method: immunoSEQ multiplex PCR. The sample consists of roughly 200,000 clones, 75% to 80% of them appearing once. Germline assignment: CDR1 SGHNT and CDR2 YYREEE (reference sequence). After removal of 4 bases from V and 2 bases from J, the junction contained 5 bases not matched to a gene. The CDR3 spans 15 residues. A word on this clone: The target antigen is unknown.

The sequence derives from a woman in her 30s in good health and CMV-seropositive. The chain joins TRBV5-4 to TRBJ1-4, with TRBD1 matching 7 bases. Sequencing was performed on PBMCs. In DNA, the CDR3 is TGTGCCAGCAGCGAGACCAGGGGGACTAATGAAAAACTGTTTTTT. Amino acids: CASSETRGTNEKLFF.